Shown below are 30 T cell receptor beta chains from a single sample sequenced in a study of beta chain features in type 1 diabetes. What was sequenced were expressed TCRB transcripts, since all of the isolated RNA had been reverse transcribed. Some clones are missing from TCRdb's copy, which holds only in-frame ones; the method was immunoSEQ multiplex PCR. Counted here are hundreds of thousands of clones, around a sixth occurring once; the ten biggest clones make up about 0.086%. Sequencing was done on a sample of naive CD4+ T cells from blood. The receptors were sampled from a man younger than 30 in good health.

This clone has just a few counts. The J gene is TRBJ2-5, the V gene TRBV28; D may match TRBD1 or TRBD2 (5 bases each). V dropped 2 bases and J dropped 5 bases, with 15 bases sitting between them. The CDR3 spans 15 residues. Germline V lookup: CDR1 MDHEN, CDR2 SYDVKM. CDR3 residues: CASSLDPGRSETQYF. CDR3 bases: TGTGCCAGCAGTTTAGACCCGGGGCGGTCGGAGACCCAGTACTTC.

V usage is TRBV9 and J usage is TRBJ2-3; TRBD1 matches 7 bases. The CDR3 consists of 16 residues. Losses at the gene ends were 5 bases for V and 1 base for J; bases not matched to a gene: 10. Germline V gene sequence: CDR1 SGDLS, CDR2 YYNGEE. The CDR3 DNA is TGTGCCAGCAGTGGGCGACAGGGCCCCGGCACAGATACGCAGTATTTT. Its protein product is CASSGRQGPGTDTQYF.

This clone was seen more than once but under ten times. The chain links TRBV9 to TRBJ1-4; a weak D match, TRBD1 (5 bases). From germline, CDR1 is SGDLS and CDR2 YYNGEE. The CDR3 has 16 amino acids. V was shortened by 3 bases and J by 7 bases, with 19 bases between the two germline ends. Here the CDR3 reads CASSAHLQGSGEKLFF. CDR3 in DNA: TGTGCCAGCAGCGCCCACCTTCAGGGCTCGGGTGAAAAACTGTTTTTT.

This chain connects TRBV27 to TRBJ2-1, with TRBD2 identical over 16 bases. The CDR3 loop spans 18 amino acids. CDR1 MNHEY and CDR2 SMNVEV come from the germline V gene (reference sequence). V lost 4 bases and J lost 4; bases outside the gene matches: 7. As DNA, the CDR3 is TGTGCCAGCAGTTCCCGACCGGGACTAGCGGGAGGGTACAATGAGCAGTTCTTC. It encodes CASSSRPGLAGGYNEQFF.

The chain employs TRBV4-3 and TRBJ2-7; TRBD2 agrees at 12 bases. V gave up 3 bases and J gave up 0 bases; unmatched junction bases: 0. The CDR3 extends over 15 amino acids. Per the germline V gene, CDR1 is LGHNA and CDR2 is YSLEER. Here the CDR3 DNA reads TGCGCCAGCAGCCAGACTAGCGGGAGCTCCTACGAGCAGTACTTC. This codes for CASSQTSGSSYEQYF.

This chain links TRBV15 with TRBJ2-5; D possibly corresponds to TRBD1 (6 bases). Germline V CDR1 and CDR2: LNHNV, YYDKDF (reference sequence). V shed 0 bases and J shed 4 bases, with 12 bases lying between them. The CDR3 extends over 15 amino acids. The CDR3 spells CATSRDRSRGETQYF. The CDR3 DNA follows: TGTGCCACCAGCAGAGATAGGAGCAGGGGAGAGACCCAGTACTTC.

The V gene is TRBV7-6, the J gene TRBJ2-1; 11 bases fit TRBD2. Germline V lookup: CDR1 SGHVS, CDR2 FNYEAQ. Trimming at V came to 3 bases and at J to 4 bases, leaving 11 bases not matched to a gene. The CDR3 contains 18 residues. In DNA form, the CDR3 reads TGTGCCAGCAGCTTCCTCCCCTTAGCGGGAGGGGGGTACAATGAGCAGTTCTTC. This codes for CASSFLPLAGGGYNEQFF.

The V and J genes are TRBV28 and TRBJ2-5; TRBD1 aligns across 8 bases. The V and J ends lost 8 bases and 5 bases, in that order; junction bases with no gene match: 10. Germline V lookup: CDR1 MDHEN, CDR2 SYDVKM. The CDR3 has 14 residues. CDR3 protein: CASGKQGAIETQYF. The CDR3 DNA is TGTGCCAGCGGGAAGCAGGGGGCTATTGAGACCCAGTACTTC.

The sample holds a few counts of this clone. The chain links TRBV19 to TRBJ1-5; 8 bases are shared with TRBD1. The CDR3 consists of 14 residues. The germline CDR1 and CDR2 sequences are LNHDA and SQIVND (reference sequence). V was clipped by 7 bases and J by 2 bases; unmatched bases: 4. The CDR3 DNA follows: TGTGCCAGTACCTCGGACAGGGGCAATCAGCCCCAGCATTTT. Translating gives CASTSDRGNQPQHF. Looking up the rest from reference TRBV19 and TRBJ1-5 gives the full variable domain: DGGITQSPKYLFRKEGQNVTLSCEQNLNHDAMYWYRQDPGQGLRLIYYSQIVNDFQKGDIAEGYSVSREKKESFPLTVTSAQKNPTAFYLCASTSDRGNQPQHFGDGTRLSIL.

This clone was recorded a few times. The V gene is TRBV7-9, the J gene TRBJ1-1, with 9 bases lining up with TRBD1. The V and J ends lost 5 bases and 0 bases, in that order; junction bases with no gene match: 4. The CDR3 has 15 amino acids. Germline CDR1 SEHNR, CDR2 FQNEAQ (reference sequence). The CDR3 sequence: CASSKQGAMNTEAFF. The CDR3 DNA reads as TGTGCCAGCAGCAAACAGGGGGCAATGAACACTGAAGCTTTCTTT.

The J gene is TRBJ2-5, the V gene TRBV5-4, with D perhaps TRBD1 or TRBD2 (5 bases each). The CDR3 totals 12 residues. The germline V gene has CDR1 SGHNT and CDR2 YYREEE (reference sequence). Trimming removed 4 bases at V and 5 bases at J, with 9 bases between. The chain's CDR3 is CASSGGRETQYF. CDR3 sequence (DNA): TGTGCCAGCAGCGGGGGTCGGGAGACCCAGTACTTC.

This clone was seen more than once but under ten times. The chain joins TRBV6-1 to TRBJ1-6; 8 bases are a match to TRBD1. V lost 8 bases and J lost 14; bases outside the gene matches: 5. The germline gives CDR1 MNHNS, CDR2 SASEGT. CDR3 length: 11 residues. CDR3 in amino acids: CASQGQAALHF. CDR3 bases: TGTGCCAGCCAGGGACAGGCGGCCCTCCACTTT.

J is TRBJ2-1 and V is TRBV10-3, with TRBD1 matching over 10 bases. Germline CDR1 and CDR2: ENHRY and SYGVKD. The CDR3 covers 15 residues. V shed 6 bases and J 8 bases; nucleotides not matched to a gene: 10. CDR3 region: CAIRSPGQGSDEQFF. The CDR3 coding sequence is TGTGCCATCAGATCACCGGGACAGGGGAGCGATGAGCAGTTCTTC.

The DNA for the CDR3 is TGTGCCAGCACCAACGGGAACACTGAAGCTTTCTTT. Translation: CASTNGNTEAFF. The chain employs TRBV6-5 and TRBJ1-1; D unresolved. Deletions cut 7 bases from V and 1 base from J, with 7 bases between. This CDR3 is built from 12 residues. Germline-derived CDR1 and CDR2 are MNHEY and SVGAGI.

The gene calls are TRBV5-1 and TRBJ1-2, with D perhaps matching TRBD1 (5 bases). Between the trimmed V and J ends, which lost 1 base and 3 bases, there was a span of 7 bases. The CDR3 totals 13 residues. The germline V gene has CDR1 SGHRS and CDR2 YFSETQ. The CDR3 region is CASSLLGDYGYTF. In DNA form, the CDR3 reads TGCGCCAGCAGCTTGCTAGGGGACTATGGCTACACCTTC.

This sequence joins TRBV4-3 and TRBJ1-1; D unclear. Trimming took off 0 bases at V and 1 base at J, with 9 bases between the two ends. CDR3 length equals 15 residues. Looked up from germline, CDR1 is LGHNA and CDR2 is YSLEER. CDR3 DNA: TGCGCCAGCAGCCAAGATACGGTACAGAACACTGAAGCTTTCTTT. Amino acids: CASSQDTVQNTEAFF.

This clone occurred a few times. Other DNA sequences in this sample translate to the same CDR3. V usage is TRBV5-4 and J usage is TRBJ2-5; D not certain. Per germline, CDR1 SGHNT and CDR2 YYREEE (reference sequence). Trimming pared 3 bases from V and 1 base from J, leaving 1 base between. The CDR3 length is 11 residues. CDR3 residues: CASSSQETQYF. The DNA of the CDR3 is TGTGCCAGCAGCTCCCAAGAGACCCAGTACTTC.

This clone was seen more than once but under ten times. The chain uses TRBV5-1 and TRBJ2-1; D not resolved. The germline CDR1 and CDR2 sequences are SGHRS and YFSETQ. Trimming cost V 3 bases and J 1 base, with 8 bases left between them. This CDR3 region has 14 residues. In nucleotides, the CDR3 is TGCGCCAGCAGCTGGGATCTTTCCTACAATGAGCAGTTCTTC. This translates into CASSWDLSYNEQFF.

This clone was detected a few times. J is TRBJ2-5 and V is TRBV27, with TRBD1 matching over 8 bases. The CDR3 contains 14 residues. Germline assignment: CDR1 MNHEY and CDR2 SMNVEV (reference sequence). Trimming took 3 bases from V and 5 from J; bases not matched to a gene: 5. The CDR3 DNA sequence: TGTGCCAGCAGTTTCAGGGGGCTGGGGGAGACCCAGTACTTC. Its translation is CASSFRGLGETQYF.

The CDR3 DNA is TGTGCCAGCAGCTCAGGACAGGGGTATGGCTACACCTTC. As protein: CASSSGQGYGYTF. This chain links TRBV7-9 with TRBJ1-2; 9 nucleotides line up with TRBD1. CDR1 and CDR2 (germline): SEHNR, FQNEAQ (reference sequence). V gave up 4 bases and J gave up 5 bases; unmatched junction bases: 2. The CDR3 is 13 amino acids.

The chain employs TRBV5-1 and TRBJ2-3; perhaps TRBD2 as D (6 bases). Germline CDR1 is SGHRS and CDR2 is YFSETQ. Trimming took 0 bases from V and 2 from J, leaving 13 bases between them. CDR3 size: 16 residues. The CDR3 DNA reads as TGCGCCAGCAGCTTGGTCCCGGGACTTCCCACAGATACGCAGTATTTT. It is translated as CASSLVPGLPTDTQYF.

The chain is built from TRBV19 and TRBJ1-2, with D possibly TRBD1 on 6 matching bases. Germline V CDR1 and CDR2: LNHDA, SQIVND (reference sequence). V was trimmed by 2 bases and J by 4 bases, leaving 11 bases between them. The CDR3 length is 14 residues. CDR3 nucleotide sequence: TGTGCCAGTAGTATACCCGGACAGACCTATGGCTACACCTTC. Translation gives CASSIPGQTYGYTF.

This rearrangement joins TRBV28 to TRBJ2-2, with D perhaps TRBD2 (6 bases). The V gene lost 11 bases and the J gene lost 1 base, with 14 bases spanning the gap. Germline CDR1 is MDHEN and CDR2 is SYDVKM. This CDR3 contains 14 residues. The DNA of the CDR3 is TGTGCCTCGAAGAGGGGAGGGAACACCGGGGAGCTGTTTTTT. This gives the protein CASKRGGNTGELFF.

The genes are TRBV7-6 and TRBJ1-2, with D possibly matching TRBD1 (5 bases). The V gene lost 6 bases and the J gene lost 6 bases, with 23 bases spanning the gap. The CDR3 length is 16 residues. Germline values: CDR1 SGHVS, CDR2 FNYEAQ. Here the CDR3 DNA reads TGTGCCAGCAGGAGGGACCCGTCACGTATCAGGGATGGCTACACCTTC. Translation: CASRRDPSRIRDGYTF.

This clone was counted a few times. The rearrangement links TRBV18 to TRBJ1-3; D ambiguous. Germline loops: CDR1 KGHSH, CDR2 LQKENI. Trimming left V 6 bases short and J 0 bases short, with 12 bases between. This CDR3 has 15 amino acids. CDR3 coding DNA: TGTGCCAGCTCTCCAATAGGCGCCTCTGGAAACACCATATATTTT. Translating it yields CASSPIGASGNTIYF.

Only a few counts were recorded for this clone. This chain links TRBV9 with TRBJ2-7, with D possibly TRBD2 on 5 matching bases. Germline V gene sequence: CDR1 SGDLS, CDR2 YYNGEE. The V gene lost 0 bases and the J gene lost 3 bases, with 13 bases spanning the gap. The CDR3 totals 15 residues. The CDR3 region has the DNA TGTGCCAGCAGCGTAGAAGGCAGACGGGGCTACGAGCAGTACTTC. Protein sequence: CASSVEGRRGYEQYF.

This clone was seen more than once but under ten times. The CDR3 here is CSVETANYGYTF. The CDR3 DNA reads TGCAGCGTTGAAACGGCTAACTATGGCTACACCTTC. The chain uses TRBV29-1 and TRBJ1-2; no clear D gene. V dropped 2 bases and J dropped 0 bases, with 4 bases sitting between them. The germline gives CDR1 SQVTM, CDR2 ANQGSEA. The length of the CDR3 is 12 residues.

Only a few counts were recorded for this clone. The gene calls are TRBV7-2 and TRBJ2-3, with D uncertain. CDR3 length equals 13 residues. Per the germline V gene, CDR1 is SGHTA and CDR2 is FQGNSA. Trimming took off 3 bases at V and 5 bases at J, with 9 bases between the two ends. This CDR3 is CASSLGKGDTQYF. The CDR3 DNA is TGTGCCAGCAGCTTGGGTAAAGGAGATACGCAGTATTTT. Using reference TRBV7-2 and TRBJ2-3 for the parts outside the CDR3, the full variable domain is GAGVSQSPSNKVTEKGKDVELRCDPISGHTALYWYRQSLGQGLEFLIYFQGNSAPDKSGLPSDRFSAERTGGSVSTLTIQRTQQEDSAVYLCASSLGKGDTQYFGPGTRLTVL.

The CDR3 is CASSLSLTGVGYTF. For the CDR3, the DNA is TGTGCCAGCAGTTTATCCCTCACAGGGGTTGGCTACACCTTC. The chain carries TRBV27 and TRBJ1-2; the match to TRBD1 covers 7 bases. The trim removed 0 bases at V and 7 bases at J, leaving 5 bases unmatched. Germline V gives CDR1 MNHEY, CDR2 SMNVEV (reference sequence). The CDR3 loop spans 14 amino acids.

This clone has more than one count but fewer than ten. In the same sample, other DNA sequences code for this CDR3. The chain is built from TRBV29-1 and TRBJ1-1, with D unresolved. CDR3 length: 13 amino acids. The V end lost 2 bases, the J end lost 0 bases, and 7 bases lay between the germline ends. CDR1 is SQVTM and CDR2 is ANQGSEA in the germline V gene. Here the CDR3 reads CSVENRLNTEAFF. The CDR3 DNA follows: TGCAGCGTTGAAAATAGATTGAACACTGAAGCTTTCTTT.